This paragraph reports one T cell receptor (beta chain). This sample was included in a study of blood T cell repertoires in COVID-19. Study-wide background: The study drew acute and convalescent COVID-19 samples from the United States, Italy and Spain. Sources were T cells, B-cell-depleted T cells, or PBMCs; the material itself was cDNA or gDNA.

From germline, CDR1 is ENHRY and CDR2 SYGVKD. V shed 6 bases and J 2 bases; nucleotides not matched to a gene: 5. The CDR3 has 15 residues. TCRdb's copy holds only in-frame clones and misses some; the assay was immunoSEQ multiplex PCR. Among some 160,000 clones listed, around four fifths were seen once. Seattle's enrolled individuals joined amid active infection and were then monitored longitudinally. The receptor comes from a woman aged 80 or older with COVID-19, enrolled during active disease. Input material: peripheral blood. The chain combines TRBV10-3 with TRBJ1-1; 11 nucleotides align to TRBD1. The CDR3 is CAIRGDRGANTEAFF. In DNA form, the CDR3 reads TGTGCCATCAGGGGGGACAGGGGGGCTAACACTGAAGCTTTCTTT.